These T cell receptor beta chains were read from a single sample in a study of shared clonotypes between healthy human individuals. Assay used: immunoSEQ multiplex PCR; TCRdb lists only in-frame clones, some missing. The table lists approximately 2.5 million clones, more than 85% of them singletons, with about 0.34% in the top ten. Sequenced: naive CD4+ T cells from PBMCs. All receptors derive from a man younger than 35 in good health. Some clones in this sample may be carry-over from other donors' samples. CDR3s leave out the opening cysteine and the closing phenylalanine or tryptophan.

j_gene: TRBJ2-3; v_gene: TRBV27; CDR3aa: ASSRLAGVGGPDTQY
j_gene: TRBJ2-1; v_gene: TRBV5-1; CDR3aa: ASSLRETYNEQF
j_gene: TRBJ2-3; v_gene: TRBV5-4; CDR3aa: ASSLGGPDTQY
j_gene: TRBJ2-7; v_gene: TRBV28; CDR3aa: ASSLLGDSYEQY
j_gene: TRBJ2-7; v_gene: TRBV11-3; CDR3aa: ASSLGGDAEEQY
j_gene: TRBJ1-2; v_gene: TRBV27; CDR3aa: ASSPYEGGIYGYT
j_gene: TRBJ1-2; v_gene: TRBV11-2; CDR3aa: ASSLTSTDRGLSYGYT
j_gene: TRBJ2-1; v_gene: TRBV4-1; CDR3aa: ASSRPGYGLLDEQF
j_gene: TRBJ2-3; v_gene: TRBV5-1; CDR3aa: ASGFVRTGENTDTQY
j_gene: TRBJ2-7; v_gene: TRBV19; CDR3aa: ASSIGASGTFYEQY
j_gene: TRBJ2-1; v_gene: TRBV7-2; CDR3aa: ASSTPVWKAKYNEQF
j_gene: TRBJ2-2; v_gene: TRBV29-1; CDR3aa: SVEGLAWNTGELF
j_gene: TRBJ2-5; v_gene: TRBV7-3; CDR3aa: ASSSSGTGTETQY
j_gene: TRBJ2-5; v_gene: TRBV28; CDR3aa: ASNRQLQETQY
j_gene: TRBJ1-5; v_gene: TRBV7-2; CDR3aa: ASSLGWRGSHNQPQH
j_gene: TRBJ2-7; v_gene: TRBV18; CDR3aa: ASSPESGQGLEQY
j_gene: TRBJ1-1; v_gene: TRBV6-5; CDR3aa: ASSRTVNTEAF
j_gene: TRBJ1-4; v_gene: TRBV5-1; CDR3aa: ASRGATNEKLF
j_gene: TRBJ2-1; v_gene: TRBV20-1; CDR3aa: SAPNNEQF
j_gene: TRBJ2-3; v_gene: TRBV7-2; CDR3aa: ASSHPRPDTQY
j_gene: TRBJ1-4; v_gene: TRBV9; CDR3aa: ASSAYQGPTTNEKLF
j_gene: TRBJ2-1; v_gene: TRBV25-1; CDR3aa: ASSALQGSVNEQF
j_gene: TRBJ1-2; v_gene: TRBV29-1; CDR3aa: SVGTGTGYGYT
j_gene: TRBJ2-3; v_gene: TRBV28; CDR3aa: ASSLTRAQY
j_gene: TRBJ2-1; v_gene: TRBV4-1; CDR3aa: ASSQPGTRPYNEQF